A single sample gave rise to the 26 T cell receptor beta chains below, sequenced in a study of blood T cells in healthy people across ages. PCR was performed a second time for 7 to 11 cycles using a sample-barcoded 5' primer and a J-beta primer mix. One entry per CDR3 protein, called by TCRdb with MiXCR from the 5' RACE reads. Of some 1,500,000 distinct CDR3 sequences in the sample, approximately 39% were seen once. Sequenced: blood. The receptors were sampled from a woman aged 18-29 years in good health.

This chain links TRBV28 with TRBJ2-7; D ambiguous. This CDR3 region has 12 residues. Germline V lookup: CDR1 MDHEN, CDR2 SYDVKM. V lost 1 base to trimming and J lost 5 bases, with 6 bases between them. The CDR3 reads CASSLFLNEQYF. CDR3 in DNA: TGTGCCAGCAGTTTATTTTTGAACGAGCAGTACTTC.

The V call is TRBV28, the J call TRBJ2-1; 8 bases are a match to TRBD2. J gave up 8 bases and V 7 bases, and 13 bases lay outside the gene matches. The CDR3 is made up of 15 amino acids. Germline assignment: CDR1 MDHEN and CDR2 SYDVKM. CDR3: CASTSGPGGRYEQFF. CDR3 nucleotides: TGTGCCAGCACCTCCGGTCCGGGGGGGCGCTATGAGCAGTTCTTC.

J is TRBJ2-3 and V is TRBV4-3, with 12 nucleotides matching TRBD2. CDR3 length equals 18 residues. In germline, CDR1 is LGHNA, CDR2 YSLEER. V shed 0 bases and J 4 bases; nucleotides not matched to a gene: 8. This chain's CDR3 is CASSQDVALAGGSDTQYF. The CDR3 DNA is TGCGCCAGCAGCCAAGATGTCGCGCTAGCGGGAGGGTCAGATACGCAGTATTTT.

This clonotype was recorded a few times. The rearrangement joins TRBV6-2 or TRBV6-3 to TRBJ2-4; perhaps TRBD1 as D (6 bases). The end of the DNA is better explained by TRBJ2-7, so the J call may be wrong. Germline V lookup: CDR1 MNHEY, CDR2 SVGEGT. The CDR3 loop spans 15 amino acids. The CDR3 region is CASIQRQALTYEQYF. CDR3 DNA sequence: TGTGCCAGCATCCAGAGACAGGCCTTAACCTACGAGCAGTACTTC.

As regards this clonotype: This may come from a read error, since a much larger clone is one base off. The CDR3 region has the DNA TGTGCCAGCAGCGTAGTGAGGGCTGGGACCAACGTCCTGACTTTC. Translating gives CASSVVRAGTNVLTF. The chain combines TRBV9 with TRBJ2-6, with a weak D call TRBD2 (5 bases). The CDR3 has 15 residues. Germline assignment: CDR1 SGDLS and CDR2 YYNGEE.

V is TRBV15 and J is TRBJ2-3; no reliable D call. This CDR3 spans 15 amino acids. Germline lookup yields CDR1 LNHNV and CDR2 YYDKDF (reference sequence). V lost 0 bases to trimming and J lost 6 bases, with 13 bases between them. The CDR3 region has the DNA TGTGCCACCAGCAGAGATACGTTGGTCCCGGATACGCAGTATTTT. It is translated as CATSRDTLVPDTQYF.

The chain links TRBV15 to TRBJ2-1; 7 bases map to TRBD1. V trimming: 3 bases; J trimming: 2 bases; junction bases outside the gene matches: 7. This CDR3 region has 16 residues. Per the germline V gene, CDR1 is LNHNV and CDR2 is YYDKDF (reference sequence). The CDR3 DNA reads TGTGCCACCAGCAGTCCCTTGGACAGGACCTACAATGAGCAGTTCTTC. It specifies CATSSPLDRTYNEQFF. Variable domain in full (rest from reference TRBV15 and TRBJ2-1): DAMVIQNPRYQVTQFGKPVTLSCSQTLNHNVMYWYQQKSSQAPKLLFHYYDKDFNNEADTPDNFQSRRPNTSFCFLDIRSPGLGDTAMYLCATSSPLDRTYNEQFFGPGTRLTVL.

The chain joins TRBV5-1 to TRBJ2-5, with D hard to call. This CDR3 spans 14 amino acids. Deletions cut 1 base from V and 5 bases from J, with 12 bases between. The germline V gene encodes CDR1 SGHRS and CDR2 YFSETQ. The CDR3 here is CASSLRADEETQYF. CDR3 nucleotide sequence: TGCGCCAGCAGCTTGAGAGCAGATGAGGAGACCCAGTACTTC.

This clonotype occurred a few times. V gene TRBV4-3 combines with J gene TRBJ2-3; no definite D call. In germline, CDR1 is LGHNA, CDR2 YSLEER. The CDR3 contains 15 residues. V lost 0 bases to trimming and J lost 11 bases, with 18 bases between them. The CDR3 sequence is CASSQDPSTFSGQYF. Written as DNA, the CDR3 is TGCGCCAGCAGCCAAGACCCTTCCACCTTCTCGGGGCAGTATTTT.

This clonotype was seen only a few times. The chain links TRBV11-2 to TRBJ2-1; 7 bases are a match to TRBD2. The CDR3 has 17 residues. Looked up from germline, CDR1 is SGHAT and CDR2 is FQNNGV. V was clipped by 5 bases and J by 0 bases; unmatched bases: 10. CDR3: CASSRSGLPASYNEQFF. The CDR3 bases are TGTGCCAGCAGCAGATCGGGACTACCTGCCTCCTACAATGAGCAGTTCTTC.

The chain uses TRBV20-1 and TRBJ2-7, with a tentative D call TRBD1 (5 bases). Trimming removed 3 bases from V and 3 bases from J, with 12 bases in between. CDR1 is DFQATT, CDR2 SNEGSKA, per germline (reference sequence). The CDR3 has 13 amino acids. CDR3 DNA: TGCAGTGCTAGTTACAGGAGTAACTACGAGCAGTACTTC. Protein sequence: CSASYRSNYEQYF.

V gene TRBV20-1 combines with J gene TRBJ2-1, with 8 bases lining up with TRBD2. CDR1 DFQATT and CDR2 SNEGSKA come from the germline V gene (reference sequence). Trimming took 2 bases from V and 8 from J; bases not matched to a gene: 5. The CDR3 is made up of 13 amino acids. The CDR3 sequence is CSARLGGADEQFF. The CDR3 DNA sequence: TGCAGTGCTAGACTCGGGGGGGCCGATGAGCAGTTCTTC.

Remarks on this clonotype: The junction departs from the called germline gene at one end, perhaps through a read error. The CDR3 protein is CASSSYLIGELFF. The CDR3 nucleotides read TGTGCCAGTAGTTCTTACCTCATCGGGGAGCTGTTTTTT. The chain combines TRBV6-2 or TRBV6-3 with TRBJ2-2, with D unclear. Per the germline V gene, CDR1 is MNHEY and CDR2 is SVGEGT. The CDR3 spans 13 residues.

This clonotype has just a few counts. The chain combines TRBV20-1 with TRBJ2-5, with 7 bases aligning to TRBD2. V lost 0 bases to trimming and J lost 6 bases; unmatched junction nucleotides: 7. CDR3 length: 14 amino acids. Germline values: CDR1 DFQATT, CDR2 SNEGSKA (reference sequence). The CDR3 sequence: CSARDVGRLQTQYF. The CDR3 coding sequence is TGCAGTGCTAGAGATGTCGGGAGGCTACAGACCCAGTACTTC.

This rearrangement joins TRBV6-2 or TRBV6-3 to TRBJ1-2; no definite D call. The germline V gene has CDR1 MNHEY and CDR2 SVGEGT. CDR3 length: 13 amino acids. The V end lost 4 bases, the J end lost 8 bases, and 14 bases lay between the germline ends. CDR3 residues: CASSSTRGNGYTF. DNA for the CDR3: TGTGCCAGCAGTTCCACGCGAGGGAACGGCTACACCTTC.

The CDR3 DNA sequence: TGTGCCAGCAGCCAAGGGGACCACTCTGGGGCCAACGTCCTGACTTTC. Protein: CASSQGDHSGANVLTF. The chain employs TRBV3-1 and TRBJ2-6; D tentatively reads TRBD1 or TRBD2 (5 bases each). The CDR3 contains 16 residues. Germline CDR1 reads LGHDT; CDR2 reads YNNKEL (reference sequence). Trimming took off 1 base at V and 0 bases at J, with 7 bases between the two ends.

This clonotype was observed a handful of times. The V and J genes are TRBV28 and TRBJ2-7; D is uncertain. The CDR3 runs to 15 residues. Germline V gives CDR1 MDHEN, CDR2 SYDVKM. V lost 3 bases and J 2 bases, leaving 14 bases between the germline ends. CDR3 nucleotide sequence: TGTGCCAGCAGTTTGACCCTGGACGACGCCTACGAGCAGTACTTC. Protein product: CASSLTLDDAYEQYF. The whole variable domain, filled in from reference TRBV28 and TRBJ2-7, reads DVKVTQSSRYLVKRTGEKVFLECVQDMDHENMFWYRQDPGLGLRLIYFSYDVKMKEKGDIPEGYSVSREKKERFSLILESASTNQTSMYLCASSLTLDDAYEQYFGPGTRLTVT.

V is TRBV29-1 and J is TRBJ2-2; D ambiguous. With 6 bases removed from V and 7 bases from J, the gap between germline ends came to 9 bases. CDR3 size: 11 residues. Per germline, CDR1 SQVTM and CDR2 ANQGSEA. The CDR3 DNA reads TGCAGCGTCGTAGCCGGCGGGGAGCTGTTTTTT. Amino acids: CSVVAGGELFF.

This sequence joins TRBV20-1 and TRBJ1-4; D gene uncertain. The CDR3 spans 16 residues. The V end was cut by 0 bases, the J end by 5 bases, with 16 bases between. Germline-derived CDR1 and CDR2 are DFQATT and SNEGSKA (reference sequence). CDR3 coding DNA: TGCAGTGCTAGAGATCGTACGGACTTAGGGAATGAAAAACTGTTTTTT. It specifies CSARDRTDLGNEKLFF.

The table lists this clonotype with a few counts. The V and J genes are TRBV7-9 and TRBJ2-7, with D uncertain. V dropped 1 base and J dropped 5 bases, with 9 bases sitting between them. CDR3 length: 13 amino acids. Germline CDR1 SEHNR, CDR2 FQNEAQ (reference sequence). CDR3 bases: TGTGCCAGCAGCTTAGACCTGGGAAACGAGCAGTACTTC. Translated: CASSLDLGNEQYF.

The V call is TRBV27, the J call TRBJ2-2; 9 bases line up with TRBD2. V lost 3 bases, J lost 6 bases, and 8 bases stayed unmatched. This CDR3 region has 16 residues. Germline V CDR1 and CDR2: MNHEY, SMNVEV (reference sequence). CDR3 coding DNA: TGTGCCAGCAGTTTTATGGCGGGGGGGTGGTCCGGGGAGCTGTTTTTT. This sequence encodes CASSFMAGGWSGELFF.

The chain combines TRBV7-9 with TRBJ2-1, with D possibly called TRBD1 or TRBD2 (5 bases each). This CDR3 spans 12 amino acids. Germline CDR1 SEHNR, CDR2 FQNEAQ (reference sequence). V lost 8 bases and J 8 bases, leaving 13 bases between the germline ends. This CDR3 is CASRDLGDEQFF. Here the CDR3 DNA reads TGTGCCAGCCGAGACTTGGGGGATGAGCAGTTCTTC.

The chain couples TRBV10-3 to TRBJ2-1; the match to TRBD2 covers 10 bases. V was clipped by 3 bases and J by 7 bases; unmatched bases: 9. The length of the CDR3 is 16 residues. Germline V gene sequence: CDR1 ENHRY, CDR2 SYGVKD. CDR3: CAISDPSGRASNEQFF. As DNA, the CDR3 is TGTGCCATCAGTGACCCGAGCGGGAGGGCCTCGAATGAGCAGTTCTTC.

The sample holds a few counts of this clonotype. The chain employs TRBV2 and TRBJ1-2; 10 nucleotides match TRBD1. Germline values: CDR1 SNHLY, CDR2 FYNNEI. V gave up 11 bases and J gave up 0 bases; unmatched junction bases: 9. This CDR3 spans 15 amino acids. The CDR3 sequence is CAGLSGQGSNYGYTF. The DNA of the CDR3 is TGTGCCGGCCTCTCGGGACAGGGGTCTAACTATGGCTACACCTTC. Supplemented by reference TRBV2 and TRBJ1-2, the full variable domain reads EPEVTQTPSHQVTQMGQEVILRCVPISNHLYFYWYRQILGQKVEFLVSFYNNEISEKSEIFDDQFSVERPDGSNFTLKIRSTKLEDSAMYFCAGLSGQGSNYGYTFGSGTRLTVV.

This clonotype was detected a few times. The V and J genes are TRBV6-4 and TRBJ2-5, with 10 positions matching TRBD2. V shed 5 bases and J 11 bases; nucleotides not matched to a gene: 14. Germline values: CDR1 MRHNA, CDR2 SNTAGT. CDR3 length: 15 residues. CDR3 DNA sequence: TGTGCCAGCAGTTGGCTAGCGGGAGCTATTAATGAGCAGTACTTC. Protein product: CASSWLAGAINEQYF.

The gene calls are TRBV9 and TRBJ2-2, with D possibly TRBD1 on 5 matching bases. CDR1 and CDR2 (germline): SGDLS, YYNGEE. CDR3 length: 14 amino acids. The germline V and J ends were trimmed by 0 bases and 7 bases, with 10 bases remaining between them. The CDR3 loop reads CASSVGRVYGELFF. The CDR3 region has the DNA TGTGCCAGCAGCGTAGGCAGGGTCTACGGGGAGCTGTTTTTT.